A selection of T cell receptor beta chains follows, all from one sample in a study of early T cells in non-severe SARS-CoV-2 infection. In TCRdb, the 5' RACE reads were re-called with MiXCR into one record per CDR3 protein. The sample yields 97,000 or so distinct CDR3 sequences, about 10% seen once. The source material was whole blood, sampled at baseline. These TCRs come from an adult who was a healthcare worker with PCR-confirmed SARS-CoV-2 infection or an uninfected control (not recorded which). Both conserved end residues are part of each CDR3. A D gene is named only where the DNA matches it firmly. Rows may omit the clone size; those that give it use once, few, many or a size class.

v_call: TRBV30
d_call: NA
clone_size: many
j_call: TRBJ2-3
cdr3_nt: TGTGCCTGGAGTGAAGGGGTGGGATCAGATACGCAGTATTTT
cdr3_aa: CAWSEGVGSDTQYF

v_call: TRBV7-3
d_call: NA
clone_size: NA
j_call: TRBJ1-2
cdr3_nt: TGTGCCAGCAGCCCCGGCAGGGTAGGCTATGGCTACACCTTC
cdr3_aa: CASSPGRVGYGYTF

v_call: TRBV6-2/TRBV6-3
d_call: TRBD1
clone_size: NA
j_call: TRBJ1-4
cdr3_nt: TGTGCCAGCAGTTACCCCCGGACAGGTGAAAAACTGTTTTTT
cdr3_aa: CASSYPRTGEKLFF

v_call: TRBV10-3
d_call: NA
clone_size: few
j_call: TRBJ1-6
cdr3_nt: TGTGCCATCAGTGAGTCGAGGGGTTCTAATTCACCCCTCCACTTT
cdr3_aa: CAISESRGSNSPLHF

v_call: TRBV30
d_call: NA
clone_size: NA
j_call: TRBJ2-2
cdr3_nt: TGTGCCTGGAGTGTACGTGCGGACCGCCCCGGGGAGCTGTTTTTT
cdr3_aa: CAWSVRADRPGELFF

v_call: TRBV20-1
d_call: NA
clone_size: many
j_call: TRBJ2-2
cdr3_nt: TGCAGTGCTAAAGGACACATAAACACCGGGGAGCTGTTTTTT
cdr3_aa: CSAKGHINTGELFF

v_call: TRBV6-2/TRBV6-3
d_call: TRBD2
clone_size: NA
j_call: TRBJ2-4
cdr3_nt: TGTGCCAGCGCGACTAGCGGGAGAGAAGCCAAAAACATTCAGTACTTC
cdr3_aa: CASATSGREAKNIQYF

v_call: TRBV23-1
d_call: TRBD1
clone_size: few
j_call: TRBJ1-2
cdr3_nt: TGCGCCAGCAGTCCGACAGGGGAAACTAACTATGGCTACACCTTC
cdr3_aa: CASSPTGETNYGYTF

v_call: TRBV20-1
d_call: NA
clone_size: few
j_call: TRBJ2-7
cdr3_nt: TGCAGTGCCTATGGGACGGTGAGCTCCTACGAGCAGTACTTC
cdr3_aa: CSAYGTVSSYEQYF

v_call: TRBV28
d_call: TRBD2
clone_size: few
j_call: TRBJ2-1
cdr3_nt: TGTGCCAGCAGTCTACTTAGCGGGGCGGTTGAGCAGTTCTTC
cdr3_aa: CASSLLSGAVEQFF

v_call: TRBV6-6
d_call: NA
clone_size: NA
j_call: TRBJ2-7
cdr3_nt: TGTGCCAGCACCAGGCCCGGGTTACTCGAGCAGTACTTC
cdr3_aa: CASTRPGLLEQYF

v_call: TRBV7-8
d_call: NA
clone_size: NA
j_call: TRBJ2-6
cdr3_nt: TGTGCCAGTGGGGCGCTCTCTGGGGCCAACGTCCTGACTTTC
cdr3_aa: CASGALSGANVLTF

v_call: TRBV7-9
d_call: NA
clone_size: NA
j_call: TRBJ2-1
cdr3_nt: TGTGCCAGCAGCCAACTGGCAGGGGCCAATGAGCAGTTCTTC
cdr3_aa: CASSQLAGANEQFF

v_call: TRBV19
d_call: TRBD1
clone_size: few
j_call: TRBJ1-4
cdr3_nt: TGTGCCAGTACCGACAGGGGGAGTAATGAAAAACTGTTTTTT
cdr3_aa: CASTDRGSNEKLFF

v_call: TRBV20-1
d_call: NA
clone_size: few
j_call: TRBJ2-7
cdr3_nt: TGCAGTGCTGACCCGGGACACCAGGGCTTCTACGAGCAGTACTTC
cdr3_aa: CSADPGHQGFYEQYF

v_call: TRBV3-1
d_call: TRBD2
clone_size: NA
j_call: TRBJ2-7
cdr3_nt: TGTGCCAGCAGCCCCTCATCGGGGGGGAGCGAGCAGTACTTC
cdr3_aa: CASSPSSGGSEQYF

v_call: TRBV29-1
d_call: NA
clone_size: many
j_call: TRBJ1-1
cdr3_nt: TGCAGCGTCATACACGGGGACACTGAAGCTTTCTTT
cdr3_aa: CSVIHGDTEAFF

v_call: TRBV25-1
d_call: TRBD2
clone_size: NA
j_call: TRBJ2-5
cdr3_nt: TGTGCCAGCAGTGTACGGGGAGGGGAAGAGACCCAGTACTTC
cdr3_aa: CASSVRGGEETQYF

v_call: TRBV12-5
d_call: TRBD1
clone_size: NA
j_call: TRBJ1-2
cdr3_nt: TGTGCTAGTGGACACGACACAACAGGGGACTCAGGCTACACCTTC
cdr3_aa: CASGHDTTGDSGYTF

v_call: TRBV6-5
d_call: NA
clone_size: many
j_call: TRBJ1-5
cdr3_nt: TGTGCCAGCAGTCGGGGGGGGATACAGCCCCAGCATTTT
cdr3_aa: CASSRGGIQPQHF

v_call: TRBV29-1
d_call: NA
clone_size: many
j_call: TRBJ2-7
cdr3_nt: TGCAGCGTTGAACTGAGCTCCTACGAGCAGTACTTC
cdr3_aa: CSVELSSYEQYF

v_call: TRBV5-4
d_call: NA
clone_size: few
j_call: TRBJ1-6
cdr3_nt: TGTGCCAGCAGCTTGGACTCAGAGCATTCACCCCTCCACTTT
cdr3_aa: CASSLDSEHSPLHF

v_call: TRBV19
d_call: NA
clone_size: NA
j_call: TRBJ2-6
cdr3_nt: TGTGCCAGTATTCAGGGACTTTTTTCTGGGGCCAACGTCCTGACTTTC
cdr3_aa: CASIQGLFSGANVLTF

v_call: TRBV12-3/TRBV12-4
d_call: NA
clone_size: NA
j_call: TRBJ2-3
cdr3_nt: TGTGCCACAGGGTGGTCAGATACGCAGTATTTT
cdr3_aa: CATGWSDTQYF

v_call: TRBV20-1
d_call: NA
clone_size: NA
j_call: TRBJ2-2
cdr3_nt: TGCAGTGCTAGAGCCGGGGCTGTGGGCACCGGGGAGCTGTTTTTT
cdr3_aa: CSARAGAVGTGELFF

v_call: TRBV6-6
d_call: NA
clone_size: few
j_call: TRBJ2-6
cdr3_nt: TGTGCCAGCAGTTACACTACAGGCGACTCTGGGGCCAACGTCCTGACTTTC
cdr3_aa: CASSYTTGDSGANVLTF

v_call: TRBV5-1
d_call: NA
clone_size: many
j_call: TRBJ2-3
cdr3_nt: TGCGCCAGCAGCTTGGGTAGCACAGATACGCAGTATTTT
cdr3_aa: CASSLGSTDTQYF

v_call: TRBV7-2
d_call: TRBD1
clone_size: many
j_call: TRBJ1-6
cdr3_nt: TGTGCCACCCGAACAGGGGGCAGGGATAATTCACCCCTCCACTTT
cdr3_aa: CATRTGGRDNSPLHF

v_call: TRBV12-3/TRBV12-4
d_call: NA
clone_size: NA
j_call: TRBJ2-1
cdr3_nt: TGTGCCAGCACCGTAGGGGGGGCCGGAAATGAGCAGTTCTTC
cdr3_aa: CASTVGGAGNEQFF

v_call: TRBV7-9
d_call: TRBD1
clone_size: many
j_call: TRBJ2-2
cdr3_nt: TGTGCCAGCAGCTCCTTAAACACCAACAGGGGCTTTTCGCCCGGGGAGCTGTTTTTT
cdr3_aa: CASSSLNTNRGFSPGELFF

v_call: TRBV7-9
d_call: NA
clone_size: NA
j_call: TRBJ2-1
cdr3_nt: TGTGCCAGCAGCCCCCCCGAGCAGCTCGGGGGCACCTACAATGAGCAGTTCTTC
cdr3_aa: CASSPPEQLGGTYNEQFF

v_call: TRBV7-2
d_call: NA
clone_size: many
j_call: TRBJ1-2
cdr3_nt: TGTGCCAGCAGCGCGGGCTATGGCTACACCTTC
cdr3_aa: CASSAGYGYTF

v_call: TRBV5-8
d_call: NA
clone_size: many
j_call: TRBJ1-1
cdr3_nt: TGTGCCAGCAGCTTTGTGGGGTACACTGAAGCTTTCTTT
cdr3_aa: CASSFVGYTEAFF

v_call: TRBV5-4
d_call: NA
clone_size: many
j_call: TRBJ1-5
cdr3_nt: TGTGCCAGCACCTCCGCCCCGGATCAGCCCCAGCATTTT
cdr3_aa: CASTSAPDQPQHF